This T cell receptor (beta chain) derives from a study of cytomegalovirus exposure and HLA in healthy donors. The donors (healthy individuals) were bone marrow donors. It was with 60 Vbeta and 13 Jbeta primers that the PCR ran. Authors' methods: About 10 million shared chains were among around 80 million unique TCR beta chains counted in a later analysis. Sequencing used immunoSEQ multiplex PCR; TCRdb keeps in-frame clones, though not all of them. That table gives V, J and clone size, and the DNA gave D and trimming. The sample has about 43,000 clones, 51% seen once. Trimming took 0 bases from V and 3 from J, leaving 11 bases between them. CDR3 size: 14 residues. The V gene's germline CDR1 is GTSNPN and CDR2 SVGIG (reference sequence).

Sequencing was carried out using PBMCs. The chain recombines TRBV30 with TRBJ1-1; D unclear. The source of this sequence is a man in his 60s in good health and CMV-seronegative. The CDR3 DNA reads TGTGCCTGGAGTGTACGGCTCGGGGACACTGAAGCTTTCTTT. Its translation is CAWSVRLGDTEAFF. The full variable domain, rest sourced from reference TRBV30 and TRBJ1-1, is SQTIHQWPATLVQPVGSPLSLECTVEGTSNPNLYWYRQAAGRGLQLLFYSVGIGQISSEVPQNLSASRPQDRQFILSSKKLLLSDSGFYLCAWSVRLGDTEAFFGQGTRLTVV.